Reported below is one T cell receptor (beta chain). The data are from a study of blood T cell repertoires in COVID-19. Study at large: The United States, Italy and Spain supplied acute and convalescent COVID-19 samples. T cells, B-cell-depleted T cells, or PBMCs supplied cDNA or gDNA.

The V gene lost 2 bases and the J gene lost 6 bases, with 5 bases spanning the gap. The length of the CDR3 is 12 residues. As handled by the study authors: Nucleated cell counts were estimated from reference gene primer amplification. Assay: immunoSEQ multiplex PCR; the TCRdb copy retains only in-frame clones and omits some. V, J and clone size reflect that table, while D and trimming were determined from the DNA. The sample lists fewer than 200,000 clones, around 74% occurring once. This sequence was found in a man aged 65 to 85 with acute or convalescent COVID-19. The J gene is TRBJ2-1, the V gene TRBV12-3 or TRBV12-4, with unresolved D. The sequenced material came from peripheral blood. CDR3 in DNA: TGTGCCAGCAGTTTACCCTCCAATGAGCAGTTCTTC. This translates into CASSLPSNEQFF.